The source of this T cell receptor beta chain is a study of neoadjuvant anti-PD-1 for oral cavity cancer. Study-wide context: Patients without progression received a fourth nivolumab dose around day 43, then surgical resection on days 50-56. Broader study findings: Pretreatment Treg/Th17 ratio correlated inversely with post-treatment tumor clonality. Non-responders to neoadjuvant nivolumab had significantly more clonal PBMC T cells than responders.

The repertoire was sequenced with immunoSEQ multiplex PCR; TCRdb's copy has only in-frame clones and lacks some. The repertoire holds some 10,000 clones, approximately 68% seen once, with 3% to 4.5% in the top ten. A remark on this clone: Its antigen is not identified.

As to time point: after neoadjuvant nivolumab, at surgical resection. V lost 9 bases and J lost 3; bases outside the gene matches: 5. Germline loops: CDR1 LNHDA, CDR2 SQIVND (reference sequence). The length of the CDR3 is 13 residues. The receptor comes from a person between 40 and 80 years old with oral cavity squamous cell carcinoma. The rearrangement joins TRBV19 to TRBJ2-3; 8 nucleotides match TRBD2. The sample was PBMCs, taken after nivolumab (anti-PD-1) treatment. In nucleotides, the CDR3 is TGTGCCAGCAGCGGGAGTGGTACAGATACGCAGTATTTT. Translation gives CASSGSGTDTQYF.